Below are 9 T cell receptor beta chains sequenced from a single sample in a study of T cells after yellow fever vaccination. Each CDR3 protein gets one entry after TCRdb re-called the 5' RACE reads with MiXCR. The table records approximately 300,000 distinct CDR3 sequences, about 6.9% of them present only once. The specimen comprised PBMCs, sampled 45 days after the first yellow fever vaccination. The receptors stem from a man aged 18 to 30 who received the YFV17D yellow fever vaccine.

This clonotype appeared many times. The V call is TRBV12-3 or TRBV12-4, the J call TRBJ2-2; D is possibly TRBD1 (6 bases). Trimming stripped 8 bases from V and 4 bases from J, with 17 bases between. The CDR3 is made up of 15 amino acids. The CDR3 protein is CASLGHRAATGELFF. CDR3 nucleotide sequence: TGTGCCAGCTTGGGTCACAGGGCTGCCACCGGGGAGCTGTTTTTT.

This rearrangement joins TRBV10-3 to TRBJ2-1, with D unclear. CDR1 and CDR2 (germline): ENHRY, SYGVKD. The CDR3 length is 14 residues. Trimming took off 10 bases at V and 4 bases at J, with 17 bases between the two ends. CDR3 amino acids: CATVYSSFYNEQFF. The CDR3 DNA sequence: TGTGCCACCGTCTATTCGTCCTTTTACAATGAGCAGTTCTTC.

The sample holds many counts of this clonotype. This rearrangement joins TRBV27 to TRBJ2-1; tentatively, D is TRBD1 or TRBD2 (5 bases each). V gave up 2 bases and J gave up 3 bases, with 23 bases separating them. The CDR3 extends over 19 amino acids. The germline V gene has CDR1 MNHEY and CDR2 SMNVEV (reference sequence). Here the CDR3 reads CASSLAEADKRKNYNEQFF. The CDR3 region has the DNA TGTGCCAGCAGTTTAGCGGAAGCGGACAAGAGGAAGAACTACAATGAGCAGTTCTTC.

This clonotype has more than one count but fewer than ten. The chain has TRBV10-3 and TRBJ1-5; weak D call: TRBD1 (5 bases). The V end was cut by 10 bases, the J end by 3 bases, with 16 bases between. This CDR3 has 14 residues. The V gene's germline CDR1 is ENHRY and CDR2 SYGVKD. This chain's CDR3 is CATGEGIDNQPQHF. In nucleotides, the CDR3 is TGTGCCACGGGGGAGGGGATCGACAATCAGCCCCAGCATTTT.

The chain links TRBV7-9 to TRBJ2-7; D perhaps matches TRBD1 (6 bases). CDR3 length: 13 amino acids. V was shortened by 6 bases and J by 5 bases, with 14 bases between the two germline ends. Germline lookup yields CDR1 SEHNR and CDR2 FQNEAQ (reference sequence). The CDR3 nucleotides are TGTGCCAGCAGGTCACCAGGGGCTCACGAGCAGTACTTC. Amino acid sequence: CASRSPGAHEQYF.

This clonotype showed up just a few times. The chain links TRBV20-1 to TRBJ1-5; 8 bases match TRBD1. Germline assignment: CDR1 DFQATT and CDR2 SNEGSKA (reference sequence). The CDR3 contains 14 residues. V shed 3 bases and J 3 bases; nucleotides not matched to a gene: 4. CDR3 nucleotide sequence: TGCAGTGCTAGCCGGGACAGGTACAATCAGCCCCAGCATTTT. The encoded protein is CSASRDRYNQPQHF.

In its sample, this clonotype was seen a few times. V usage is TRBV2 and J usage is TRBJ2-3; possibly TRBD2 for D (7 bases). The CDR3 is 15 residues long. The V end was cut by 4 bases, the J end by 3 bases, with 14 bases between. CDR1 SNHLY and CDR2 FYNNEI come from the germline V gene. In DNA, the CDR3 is TGTGCCAGCAGTGGAAGGGGGGGCGGGACAGATACGCAGTATTTT. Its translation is CASSGRGGGTDTQYF. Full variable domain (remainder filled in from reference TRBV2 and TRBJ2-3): EPEVTQTPSHQVTQMGQEVILRCVPISNHLYFYWYRQILGQKVEFLVSFYNNEISEKSEIFDDQFSVERPDGSNFTLKIRSTKLEDSAMYFCASSGRGGGTDTQYFGPGTRLTVL.

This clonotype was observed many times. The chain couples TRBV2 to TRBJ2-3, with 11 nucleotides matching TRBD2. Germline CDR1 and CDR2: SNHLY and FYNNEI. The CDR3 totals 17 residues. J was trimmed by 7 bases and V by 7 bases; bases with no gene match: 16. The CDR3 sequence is CASTLGGTSGFFHTQYF. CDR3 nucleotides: TGTGCCAGCACCCTTGGGGGGACTAGCGGATTTTTCCATACGCAGTATTTT.

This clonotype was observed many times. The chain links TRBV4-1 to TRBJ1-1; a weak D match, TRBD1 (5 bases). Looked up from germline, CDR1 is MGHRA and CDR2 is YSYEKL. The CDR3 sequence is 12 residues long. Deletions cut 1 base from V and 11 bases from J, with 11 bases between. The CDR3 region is CASSQGGGEAFF. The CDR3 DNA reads TGCGCCAGCAGCCAAGGGGGCGGCGAGGCTTTCTTT.